By share, the clone carrying this T cell receptor beta chain counts as medium-sized. What it binds is not known. Molecular barcoding with unique molecular identifiers was used for the TCRbeta library. TCRdb reprocessed the PCR reads with MiXCR, giving one entry per CDR3 protein. The table shows fewer than 5,500 distinct CDR3 sequences, with around 23% occurring only once. These data originate in a study of T-cell reconstitution after alpha-beta-depleted transplantation in children. General study results and limits: Surviving recipient cells, namely T cells and thymic progenitors, were the source of high day-60 TCRbeta diversity in some patients.

Trimming removed 4 bases at V and 8 bases at J, with 14 bases between. This CDR3 has 14 amino acids. Per the germline V gene, CDR1 is MNHNS and CDR2 is SASEGT. The clonotype was recovered from a boy under two years old who had a stem cell transplant for SCID, so the T cells may come from the graft donor. The sample in question was PBMCs, mostly from graft donor cells, obtained 60 days after TCRalphabeta/CD19-depleted stem cell transplant. V and J are TRBV6-1 and TRBJ1-4; D is undetermined. The CDR3: CASSGYNDGEKLFF. CDR3 nucleotide sequence: TGTGCCAGCAGTGGTTATAACGACGGGGAAAAACTGTTTTTT.